These T cell receptor beta chains were read from a single sample in a study of memory CD4+ T cells and cytomegalovirus serostatus. TCRdb keeps only in-frame clones here, not all; method: immunoSEQ multiplex PCR. The sample has about 31,000 clones; around 76% are singletons. Sequenced: memory CD4+ T cells from blood. The origin of the receptors is an adult in good health and CMV-seronegative. Some clones in this sample may be carry-over from other donors' samples. CDR3s include the opening cysteine and the closing phenylalanine or tryptophan.

NA TRBV5-5 CASSPGVGTERYEQYF
TRBJ1-2 TRBV30 CAWRTGVLANYGYTF
TRBJ1-1 TRBV19 CASSIVAGVGTEAFF
TRBJ1-2 TRBV29-1 CSVGGVLRYGYTF
TRBJ2-3 TRBV11-1 CASSLEFGGEDTQYF
TRBJ1-6 TRBV30 CAWTSKETLHF
TRBJ1-1 TRBV10-3 CAISASGEGYTEAFF
TRBJ2-6 TRBV11-3 CASSGGANVLTF
TRBJ2-3 TRBV7-9 CASSLKIWTDTQYF
TRBJ1-4 TRBV5-4 CASSLDTVGVHEKLFF
TRBJ2-7 TRBV11-3 CASSLVAGSYEQYF
TRBJ2-3 TRBV4-2 CASSQVRATGGSDTQYF
TRBJ1-6 TRBV30 CAWRRSGYDSPLHF
TRBJ1-1 TRBV6-5 CASRRDRLMNTEAFF
TRBJ1-1 TRBV5-4 CASTSFPMNTEAFF
TRBJ1-3 TRBV7-2 CASSLALQDTIYF
TRBJ2-1 TRBV30 CAFNPGQAGNEQFF
TRBJ1-1 TRBV7-3 CASSFYPGTTEAFF
TRBJ1-3 TRBV7-2 CASSSGTGRSLSGNTIYF
TRBJ2-2 TRBV29-1 CSVSGLGGGELFF
TRBJ1-2 TRBV5-1 CASSFGTADGYTF
TRBJ2-3 TRBV14 CASSQGPPSTDTQYF
TRBJ2-2 TRBV6-1 CASSEASIGGPNTGELFF
TRBJ2-1 TRBV2 CASKELAGTPSNEQFF
TRBJ2-1 TRBV7-3 CASSPRPGGNNEQFF
TRBJ1-2 TRBV15 CATSNTNIGGYTF
TRBJ1-6 TRBV10-2 CASSEWWNSPLHF
TRBJ1-4 TRBV5-1 CASSQELRGLGEKLFF
TRBJ2-3 TRBV5-1 CASSPSGLSTDTQYF
TRBJ1-2 TRBV11-2 CASSLRDRGRIYGYTF
TRBJ1-1 TRBV19 CASIPRQGGLAEAFF
TRBJ2-2 TRBV7-3 CASSQIAGGITGELFF
TRBJ2-7 TRBV6-5 CASSSPPEQYF
TRBJ1-6 TRBV14 CASSQDPGVWARTLNSPLHF
TRBJ1-4 TRBV5-1 CASSLVQAATNEKLFF
TRBJ2-1 TRBV5-1 CASSPGQGTYNEQFF
TRBJ1-5 TRBV4-1 CASSQVRGGDQPQHF
TRBJ1-6 TRBV4-2 CASSQDLKGRSYNSPLHF
TRBJ1-3 TRBV19 CASSTLGNTIYF
TRBJ2-7 TRBV5-4 CASSLISSGAYEQYF
TRBJ1-2 TRBV11-2 CASSSLPRQGDGYTF
TRBJ2-1 TRBV7-2 CASSSPQGLARNEQFF
TRBJ1-1 TRBV5-6 CASSGDLSTGTEAFF
TRBJ2-5 TRBV5-4 CASSWDSEETQYF
TRBJ1-1 TRBV5-5 CASSSRASTEAFF